A selection of T cell receptor beta chains follows, all from one sample in a study of OX40 agonist ivuxolimab in advanced cancers. Sequenced by immunoSEQ multiplex PCR; TCRdb stores in-frame clones only, minus some. The sample yields 42,000 or so clones, approximately 88% seen once. The source material was CD4+ or CD8+ T cells sorted from blood, sampled in a trial of the OX40 agonist ivuxolimab. The origin of the receptors is an adult with an advanced solid tumor such as melanoma, head and neck, liver or kidney cancer. The CDR3 runs from the conserved cysteine through the conserved F or W. Fields, in order: CDR3 protein, CDR3 DNA, V gene, CDR3 length, J gene, D gene, clone size. A D gene is named only where the DNA matches it firmly. Not all rows give a size; the values are once, few, many and, for expanded clones, a class.

CDR3 protein: CASSSMSEKLFF
CDR3 DNA: TGTGCCAGCAGCTCAATGAGTGAAAAACTGTTTTTT
V gene: TRBV5-4
CDR3 length: 12
J gene: TRBJ1-4
D gene: -
clone size: -

CDR3 protein: CASSPRQGSEQFF
CDR3 DNA: TGCGCCAGCAGCCCTCGACAGGGGAGTGAGCAGTTCTTC
V gene: TRBV4-1
CDR3 length: 13
J gene: TRBJ2-1
D gene: TRBD1
clone size: -

CDR3 protein: CASSSTRDRVWNIQYF
CDR3 DNA: TGTGCCAGCAGCTCGACCCGGGACAGGGTATGGAACATTCAGTACTTC
V gene: TRBV5-6
CDR3 length: 16
J gene: TRBJ2-4
D gene: TRBD1
clone size: -

CDR3 protein: CASSLTASSTDTQYF
CDR3 DNA: TGTGCCAGCAGCTTAACAGCGTCTAGCACAGATACGCAGTATTTT
V gene: TRBV7-6
CDR3 length: 15
J gene: TRBJ2-3
D gene: -
clone size: many

CDR3 protein: CAAKRESSYNEQFF
CDR3 DNA: TGTGCCGCCAAGCGGGAAAGCTCCTACAATGAGCAGTTCTTC
V gene: TRBV10-3
CDR3 length: 14
J gene: TRBJ2-1
D gene: TRBD2
clone size: -

CDR3 protein: CASSWGGGGLDGYF
CDR3 DNA: TGTGCCAGCAGCTGGGGGGGAGGAGGACTCGACGGGTACTTC
V gene: TRBV7-2
CDR3 length: 14
J gene: TRBJ2-7
D gene: TRBD2
clone size: -

CDR3 protein: CASSVGGTDDIQYF
CDR3 DNA: TGTGCCAGCAGCGTAGGGGGAACAGACGATATTCAGTACTTC
V gene: TRBV9
CDR3 length: 14
J gene: TRBJ2-4
D gene: -
clone size: -

CDR3 protein: CATSRIYGGQGTDTQYF
CDR3 DNA: TGTGCCACCAGCAGAATTTATGGGGGGCAGGGCACAGATACGCAGTATTTT
V gene: TRBV15
CDR3 length: 17
J gene: TRBJ2-3
D gene: -
clone size: -

CDR3 protein: CASSLTSSKTEAFF
CDR3 DNA: TGCGCCAGCAGCTTGACGTCGTCGAAAACTGAAGCTTTCTTT
V gene: TRBV5-1
CDR3 length: 14
J gene: TRBJ1-1
D gene: -
clone size: -

CDR3 protein: CASSLWLVKETQYF
CDR3 DNA: TGTGCCAGCAGCTTGTGGTTGGTGAAAGAGACCCAGTACTTC
V gene: TRBV5-4
CDR3 length: 14
J gene: TRBJ2-5
D gene: -
clone size: -

CDR3 protein: CAWSGGGGLTEAFF
CDR3 DNA: TGTGCCTGGAGTGGTGGGGGTGGCCTCACTGAAGCTTTCTTT
V gene: TRBV30
CDR3 length: 14
J gene: TRBJ1-1
D gene: -
clone size: -

CDR3 protein: CASSEYRTEGETQYF
CDR3 DNA: TGCGCCAGCAGTGAATATCGAACGGAGGGAGAGACCCAGTACTTC
V gene: TRBV10-2
CDR3 length: 15
J gene: TRBJ2-5
D gene: -
clone size: -

CDR3 protein: CASSSKRGIYEQYF
CDR3 DNA: TGTGCCAGCAGCTCTAAGCGGGGAATCTACGAGCAGTACTTC
V gene: TRBV13
CDR3 length: 14
J gene: TRBJ2-7
D gene: TRBD2
clone size: -

CDR3 protein: CASSNRGTGLYNEQFF
CDR3 DNA: TGTGCCAGCTCAAACCGCGGGACGGGACTATACAATGAGCAGTTCTTC
V gene: TRBV6-4
CDR3 length: 16
J gene: TRBJ2-1
D gene: TRBD2
clone size: -

CDR3 protein: CASSWGRGPREQYF
CDR3 DNA: TGTGCCAGCAGTTGGGGGCGAGGCCCCCGGGAGCAGTACTTC
V gene: TRBV28
CDR3 length: 14
J gene: TRBJ2-5
D gene: -
clone size: -

CDR3 protein: CSVAGLNGYTF
CDR3 DNA: TGCAGCGTTGCAGGGTTAAACGGCTACACCTTC
V gene: TRBV29-1
CDR3 length: 11
J gene: TRBJ1-2
D gene: -
clone size: -

CDR3 protein: CASSQFGELFF
CDR3 DNA: TGTGCCAGCAGCCAATTCGGGGAGCTGTTTTTT
V gene: TRBV4-2
CDR3 length: 11
J gene: TRBJ2-2
D gene: -
clone size: -

CDR3 protein: CASSYGLSYEQYF
CDR3 DNA: TGTGCCAGCAGTTATGGTCTCTCCTACGAGCAGTACTTC
V gene: TRBV27
CDR3 length: 13
J gene: TRBJ2-7
D gene: -
clone size: -

CDR3 protein: CASSYSTGNYGYTF
CDR3 DNA: TGTGCCAGCAGTTACTCGACAGGAAACTATGGCTACACCTTC
V gene: TRBV6-5
CDR3 length: 14
J gene: TRBJ1-2
D gene: -
clone size: -

CDR3 protein: CASSGTPLYEQYF
CDR3 DNA: TGTGCCAGCAGCGGGACTCCTCTCTACGAGCAGTACTTC
V gene: TRBV5-6
CDR3 length: 13
J gene: TRBJ2-7
D gene: -
clone size: -

CDR3 protein: CASSPERANGYTF
CDR3 DNA: TGCGCCAGCAGCCCCGAGCGGGCGAATGGCTACACCTTC
V gene: TRBV4-1
CDR3 length: 13
J gene: TRBJ1-2
D gene: -
clone size: once

CDR3 protein: CASSLARNEQYF
CDR3 DNA: TGCGCCAGCAGCTTGGCGAGAAACGAGCAGTACTTC
V gene: TRBV5-1
CDR3 length: 12
J gene: TRBJ2-7
D gene: -
clone size: -

CDR3 protein: CASSLVEQSYEQYF
CDR3 DNA: TGTGCCAGCAGCTTGGTGGAACAGAGTTACGAGCAGTACTTC
V gene: TRBV5-6
CDR3 length: 14
J gene: TRBJ2-7
D gene: -
clone size: -

CDR3 protein: CASSQDVPIGGGYSYEQYF
CDR3 DNA: TGCGCCAGCAGCCAAGACGTACCAATAGGCGGGGGTTATTCCTACGAGCAGTACTTC
V gene: TRBV4-3
CDR3 length: 19
J gene: TRBJ2-7
D gene: TRBD2
clone size: -

CDR3 protein: CATSWAGSYEQYF
CDR3 DNA: TGTGCCACGTCATGGGCAGGTAGCTACGAGCAGTACTTC
V gene: TRBV19
CDR3 length: 13
J gene: TRBJ2-7
D gene: -
clone size: -

CDR3 protein: CASSEWQQEETQYF
CDR3 DNA: TGTGCCAGCAGTGAATGGCAGCAAGAAGAGACCCAGTACTTC
V gene: TRBV2
CDR3 length: 14
J gene: TRBJ2-5
D gene: -
clone size: -

CDR3 protein: CASSLDIVSNYGYTF
CDR3 DNA: TGTGCCAGCAGCTTGGACATAGTTTCGAACTATGGCTACACCTTC
V gene: TRBV5-6
CDR3 length: 15
J gene: TRBJ1-2
D gene: -
clone size: -

CDR3 protein: CASSHFNRGYEQYF
CDR3 DNA: TGTGCCAGCAGCCATTTTAACAGGGGCTACGAGCAGTACTTC
V gene: TRBV4-2
CDR3 length: 14
J gene: TRBJ2-7
D gene: TRBD1
clone size: few

CDR3 protein: CASSFGLAGPTDTQYF
CDR3 DNA: TGTGCCAGCAGCTTCGGACTAGCGGGTCCCACAGATACGCAGTATTTT
V gene: TRBV7-2
CDR3 length: 16
J gene: TRBJ2-3
D gene: TRBD2
clone size: -

CDR3 protein: CASSAFGDSDEKLFF
CDR3 DNA: TGCGCCAGCAGCGCGTTCGGAGACAGTGACGAAAAACTGTTTTTT
V gene: TRBV5-1
CDR3 length: 15
J gene: TRBJ1-4
D gene: -
clone size: -

CDR3 protein: CASSEFGGEETQYF
CDR3 DNA: TGTGCCAGCAGTGAATTCGGCGGGGAAGAGACCCAGTACTTC
V gene: TRBV2
CDR3 length: 14
J gene: TRBJ2-5
D gene: -
clone size: few

CDR3 protein: CASSIWEGRELFF
CDR3 DNA: TGTGCCAGTAGTATTTGGGAGGGAAGGGAGCTGTTTTTT
V gene: TRBV19
CDR3 length: 13
J gene: TRBJ2-2
D gene: TRBD2
clone size: -

CDR3 protein: CASSPYPGTGVSYEQYF
CDR3 DNA: TGTGCCAGCAGTCCATATCCCGGGACAGGGGTATCCTACGAGCAGTACTTC
V gene: TRBV28
CDR3 length: 17
J gene: TRBJ2-7
D gene: TRBD1
clone size: once

CDR3 protein: CASSPYGGLAGVETQYF
CDR3 DNA: TGTGCCAGCAGTCCATACGGAGGACTAGCGGGAGTGGAGACCCAGTACTTC
V gene: TRBV28
CDR3 length: 17
J gene: TRBJ2-5
D gene: TRBD2
clone size: -

CDR3 protein: CASSLRSQWKALNTEAFF
CDR3 DNA: TGTGCCAGCAGCTTAAGATCTCAGTGGAAGGCCTTGAACACTGAAGCTTTCTTT
V gene: TRBV7-8
CDR3 length: 18
J gene: TRBJ1-1
D gene: -
clone size: -

CDR3 protein: CATSPRLAGGPDEETQYF
CDR3 DNA: TGTGCCACCAGCCCCCGACTAGCGGGCGGGCCAGACGAAGAGACCCAGTACTTC
V gene: TRBV15
CDR3 length: 18
J gene: TRBJ2-5
D gene: TRBD2
clone size: few

CDR3 protein: CASSLGTDKETQYF
CDR3 DNA: TGTGCCAGCAGCTTAGGGACAGATAAAGAGACCCAGTACTTC
V gene: TRBV7-6
CDR3 length: 14
J gene: TRBJ2-5
D gene: -
clone size: -

CDR3 protein: CASSNRQGHEQYF
CDR3 DNA: TGTGCCAGCAGTAACCGACAGGGCCACGAGCAGTACTTC
V gene: TRBV6-6
CDR3 length: 13
J gene: TRBJ2-7
D gene: TRBD1
clone size: -

CDR3 protein: CASSPLGSKNYGYTF
CDR3 DNA: TGTGCCAGCAGCCCGTTAGGCAGCAAGAACTATGGCTACACCTTC
V gene: TRBV13
CDR3 length: 15
J gene: TRBJ1-2
D gene: -
clone size: -

CDR3 protein: CASSHSGSSYEQYF
CDR3 DNA: TGTGCCAGCAGTCATAGCGGGAGCTCCTACGAGCAGTACTTC
V gene: TRBV7-8
CDR3 length: 14
J gene: TRBJ2-7
D gene: TRBD2
clone size: once

CDR3 protein: CASSVELGYEQYF
CDR3 DNA: TGTGCCAGCAGCGTAGAGTTGGGTTACGAGCAGTACTTC
V gene: TRBV9
CDR3 length: 13
J gene: TRBJ2-7
D gene: -
clone size: once

CDR3 protein: CAISKGGTEAFF
CDR3 DNA: TGTGCCATCAGTAAGGGGGGGACTGAAGCTTTCTTT
V gene: TRBV10-3
CDR3 length: 12
J gene: TRBJ1-1
D gene: -
clone size: once

CDR3 protein: CASSLGQGSEAFF
CDR3 DNA: TGTGCCAGCAGCTTAGGACAGGGTAGTGAAGCTTTCTTT
V gene: TRBV7-2
CDR3 length: 13
J gene: TRBJ1-1
D gene: TRBD1
clone size: -

CDR3 protein: CASSFRFMNTEAFF
CDR3 DNA: TGTGCCAGCAGCTTCAGGTTCATGAACACTGAAGCTTTCTTT
V gene: TRBV13
CDR3 length: 14
J gene: TRBJ1-1
D gene: -
clone size: -

CDR3 protein: CASSLSAGTGSYEQYF
CDR3 DNA: TGTGCCAGCAGTTTATCCGCTGGAACTGGGTCCTACGAGCAGTACTTC
V gene: TRBV27
CDR3 length: 16
J gene: TRBJ2-7
D gene: -
clone size: many

CDR3 protein: CASSFRYNEKLFF
CDR3 DNA: TGTGCCAGCAGTTTCCGGTATAATGAAAAACTGTTTTTT
V gene: TRBV28
CDR3 length: 13
J gene: TRBJ1-4
D gene: -
clone size: -

CDR3 protein: CASSFVLARRETQYF
CDR3 DNA: TGTGCCAGCAGCTTTGTACTAGCGAGGCGGGAGACCCAGTACTTC
V gene: TRBV11-3
CDR3 length: 15
J gene: TRBJ2-5
D gene: TRBD2
clone size: -

CDR3 protein: CASSYSPGPIPNEQFF
CDR3 DNA: TGTGCCAGCAGTTACAGCCCGGGCCCCATCCCCAATGAGCAGTTCTTC
V gene: TRBV28
CDR3 length: 16
J gene: TRBJ2-1
D gene: -
clone size: once

CDR3 protein: CASSYQGDEQYF
CDR3 DNA: TGTGCCAGCAGTTACCAGGGGGACGAGCAGTACTTC
V gene: TRBV6-5
CDR3 length: 12
J gene: TRBJ2-7
D gene: TRBD1
clone size: few

CDR3 protein: CASSVVGSGALTDTQYF
CDR3 DNA: TGTGCCAGCAGCGTAGTCGGTAGCGGGGCACTCACAGATACGCAGTATTTT
V gene: TRBV9
CDR3 length: 17
J gene: TRBJ2-3
D gene: TRBD2
clone size: -

CDR3 protein: CASSGGIEETQYF
CDR3 DNA: TGTGCCAGCAGTGGGGGGATCGAGGAGACCCAGTACTTC
V gene: TRBV2
CDR3 length: 13
J gene: TRBJ2-5
D gene: -
clone size: -

CDR3 protein: CASDFGTDTQYF
CDR3 DNA: TGTGCCAGTGACTTCGGCACAGATACGCAGTATTTT
V gene: TRBV7-9
CDR3 length: 12
J gene: TRBJ2-3
D gene: -
clone size: -

CDR3 protein: CASSPPSGRPDTQYF
CDR3 DNA: TGTGCCAGCAGCCCCCCGAGCGGAAGGCCAGATACGCAGTATTTT
V gene: TRBV5-6
CDR3 length: 15
J gene: TRBJ2-3
D gene: -
clone size: -

CDR3 protein: CASSQDDEQFF
CDR3 DNA: TGTGCCAGCAGCCAAGATGATGAGCAGTTCTTC
V gene: TRBV4-2
CDR3 length: 11
J gene: TRBJ2-1
D gene: -
clone size: -

CDR3 protein: CAISESDTQAFF
CDR3 DNA: TGTGCCATCAGTGAGTCTGACACCCAAGCTTTCTTT
V gene: TRBV10-3
CDR3 length: 12
J gene: TRBJ1-1
D gene: -
clone size: -

CDR3 protein: CASRFRGGRDGYTF
CDR3 DNA: TGTGCCAGCAGGTTTCGTGGGGGGCGCGATGGCTACACCTTC
V gene: TRBV6-5
CDR3 length: 14
J gene: TRBJ1-2
D gene: -
clone size: -

CDR3 protein: CASSATRTGNGELFF
CDR3 DNA: TGTGCCAGCAGCGCGACGAGGACAGGGAACGGGGAGCTGTTTTTT
V gene: TRBV6-1
CDR3 length: 15
J gene: TRBJ2-2
D gene: TRBD1
clone size: -

CDR3 protein: CASSWDTDYEQYF
CDR3 DNA: TGCGCCAGCAGCTGGGATACTGATTACGAGCAGTACTTC
V gene: TRBV5-1
CDR3 length: 13
J gene: TRBJ2-7
D gene: -
clone size: -

CDR3 protein: CASSALGTNYGYTF
CDR3 DNA: TGTGCCAGTAGTGCATTGGGGACCAACTATGGCTACACCTTC
V gene: TRBV19
CDR3 length: 14
J gene: TRBJ1-2
D gene: -
clone size: -

CDR3 protein: CASSLTAAEAFF
CDR3 DNA: TGTGCCAGCAGCTTAACGGCAGCTGAAGCTTTCTTT
V gene: TRBV7-9
CDR3 length: 12
J gene: TRBJ1-1
D gene: -
clone size: -